The present T cell receptor (beta chain) was sequenced within a study of blood T cell repertoires in COVID-19. Study-wide background: COVID-19 samples, acute and convalescent, were from the United States, Italy and Spain. The cDNA or gDNA used as material had been derived from T cells, B-cell-depleted T cells, or PBMCs.

With 8 bases clipped from V and 3 bases from J, the junction kept 6 bases outside the gene matches. The length of the CDR3 is 14 residues. The germline CDR1 and CDR2 sequences are MNHEY and SMNVEV (reference sequence). Per the authors' pipeline: From reference gene primer amplification, estimates of nucleated cell counts were derived. Assay: immunoSEQ multiplex PCR; the TCRdb copy retains only in-frame clones and omits some. The D gene and trimming were derived from the DNA, and the V and J assignments and clone size from that table. Of about 160,000 clones listed, 65% to 90% are singletons. The chain recombines TRBV27 with TRBJ2-2; TRBD1 agrees at 7 bases. The source of this sequence is a man between 65 and 85 years old with acute or convalescent COVID-19. The specimen was peripheral blood. CDR3 in amino acids: CASSGTVDTGELFF. In DNA, the CDR3 is TGTGCCAGCTCCGGGACAGTGGACACCGGGGAGCTGTTTTTT.